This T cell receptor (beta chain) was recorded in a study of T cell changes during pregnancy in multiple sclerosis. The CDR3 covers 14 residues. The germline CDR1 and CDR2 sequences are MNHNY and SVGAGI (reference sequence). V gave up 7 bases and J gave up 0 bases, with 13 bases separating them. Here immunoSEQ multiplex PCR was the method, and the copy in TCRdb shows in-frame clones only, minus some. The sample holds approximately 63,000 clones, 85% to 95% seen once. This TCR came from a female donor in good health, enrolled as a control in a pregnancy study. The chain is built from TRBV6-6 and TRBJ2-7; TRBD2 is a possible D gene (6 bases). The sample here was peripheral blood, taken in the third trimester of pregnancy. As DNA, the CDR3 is TGTGCCAGCACTCCGTCCGGGGGCTCCTACGAGCAGTACTTC. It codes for CASTPSGGSYEQYF.